This is a list of T cell receptor beta chains from one sample in a study of OX40 agonist ivuxolimab in advanced cancers. The method was immunoSEQ multiplex PCR; TCRdb's version includes in-frame clones alone and lacks a portion of them. The profile shows approximately 160,000 clones, 85% to 95% of them singletons. The sample consisted of CD4+ or CD8+ T cells sorted from blood, taken in a trial of the OX40 agonist ivuxolimab. The receptors derive from an adult with an advanced solid tumor such as melanoma, head and neck, liver or kidney cancer. Each CDR3 is given without its conserved first and last residue. Each record gives: J gene, V gene, CDR3 length, clone size, CDR3 protein. Some rows mark clone size as missing; the rest say once, few, many or name a class of expanded clone.

j_call: TRBJ1-2
v_call: TRBV29-1
cdr3_length: 15
clone_size: -
cdr3_aa: SVEDQTTRAASGGYT

j_call: TRBJ1-4
v_call: TRBV7-8
cdr3_length: 12
clone_size: -
cdr3_aa: ASSPRTGDGKLF

j_call: TRBJ2-3
v_call: TRBV10-3
cdr3_length: 12
clone_size: -
cdr3_aa: AISGERGTDTQY

j_call: TRBJ2-2
v_call: TRBV5-6
cdr3_length: 14
clone_size: -
cdr3_aa: ASSLGLGVNAGELF

j_call: TRBJ2-3
v_call: TRBV9
cdr3_length: 12
clone_size: -
cdr3_aa: ASSVEARTDTQY

j_call: TRBJ2-7
v_call: TRBV20-1
cdr3_length: 9
clone_size: -
cdr3_aa: SAQTSGEQY

j_call: TRBJ2-7
v_call: TRBV10-2
cdr3_length: 12
clone_size: -
cdr3_aa: ASSAGTVAYEQY

j_call: TRBJ2-7
v_call: TRBV6-1
cdr3_length: 10
clone_size: -
cdr3_aa: ASSRRAYEQY

j_call: TRBJ2-5
v_call: TRBV27
cdr3_length: 13
clone_size: -
cdr3_aa: ASSGLAGGQETQY

j_call: TRBJ1-6
v_call: TRBV19
cdr3_length: 13
clone_size: -
cdr3_aa: ASSRNRGRDSPLH

j_call: TRBJ2-7
v_call: TRBV5-4
cdr3_length: 12
clone_size: -
cdr3_aa: ASSLWGADNEQY

j_call: TRBJ1-1
v_call: TRBV19
cdr3_length: 14
clone_size: once
cdr3_aa: ASSISQGLGVTEAF

j_call: TRBJ2-7
v_call: TRBV11-2
cdr3_length: 12
clone_size: -
cdr3_aa: ASSLGTASYEQY

j_call: TRBJ1-5
v_call: TRBV7-2
cdr3_length: 13
clone_size: -
cdr3_aa: ASSIQVGDNQPQH

j_call: TRBJ2-4
v_call: TRBV7-9
cdr3_length: 12
clone_size: -
cdr3_aa: ASSDRGAKNIQY

j_call: TRBJ1-6
v_call: TRBV5-1
cdr3_length: 13
clone_size: -
cdr3_aa: ASSHPGQGDSPLH

j_call: TRBJ1-2
v_call: TRBV15
cdr3_length: 13
clone_size: -
cdr3_aa: ATSRGGQGPYGYT

j_call: TRBJ2-5
v_call: TRBV6-6
cdr3_length: 12
clone_size: -
cdr3_aa: ATTTRGGLETQY

j_call: TRBJ2-3
v_call: TRBV10-3
cdr3_length: 13
clone_size: -
cdr3_aa: AISLAGPPTDTQY

j_call: TRBJ1-2
v_call: TRBV29-1
cdr3_length: 10
clone_size: -
cdr3_aa: SVRDGNYGYT

j_call: TRBJ2-5
v_call: TRBV11-1
cdr3_length: 11
clone_size: -
cdr3_aa: ASSGLTQETQY

j_call: TRBJ2-7
v_call: TRBV7-2
cdr3_length: 12
clone_size: -
cdr3_aa: ASSLTGGGYEQY

j_call: TRBJ2-7
v_call: TRBV7-2
cdr3_length: 13
clone_size: -
cdr3_aa: ASSPVAGGRYEQY

j_call: TRBJ2-7
v_call: TRBV10-3
cdr3_length: 15
clone_size: once
cdr3_aa: AIGGLGPQMGSYEQY

j_call: TRBJ1-1
v_call: TRBV7-9
cdr3_length: 12
clone_size: -
cdr3_aa: ASSFSGGAPEAF

j_call: TRBJ1-2
v_call: TRBV25-1
cdr3_length: 14
clone_size: -
cdr3_aa: ASSQVEPRNFYGYT

j_call: TRBJ2-7
v_call: TRBV7-8
cdr3_length: 14
clone_size: -
cdr3_aa: ASSLATLAGVGEQY

j_call: TRBJ1-2
v_call: TRBV11-2
cdr3_length: 12
clone_size: -
cdr3_aa: ASSLWRANYGYT

j_call: TRBJ2-5
v_call: TRBV2
cdr3_length: 9
clone_size: -
cdr3_aa: ASSEYETQY

j_call: TRBJ2-7
v_call: TRBV5-4
cdr3_length: 12
clone_size: once
cdr3_aa: ASSSMRGGEEQY

j_call: TRBJ1-4
v_call: TRBV25-1
cdr3_length: 14
clone_size: -
cdr3_aa: ASSPLEGRDNEKLF

j_call: TRBJ1-6
v_call: TRBV7-9
cdr3_length: 17
clone_size: -
cdr3_aa: ASSFSGTALFPLNSPLH

j_call: TRBJ2-7
v_call: TRBV6-5
cdr3_length: 11
clone_size: -
cdr3_aa: ASSYNQAYEQY

j_call: TRBJ2-3
v_call: TRBV14
cdr3_length: 12
clone_size: -
cdr3_aa: ASSQAGTTNTQY

j_call: TRBJ1-5
v_call: TRBV18
cdr3_length: 12
clone_size: -
cdr3_aa: ASSVNSNNQPQH

j_call: TRBJ1-6
v_call: TRBV6-1
cdr3_length: 13
clone_size: -
cdr3_aa: ASSERTGDNSPLH

j_call: TRBJ1-1
v_call: TRBV9
cdr3_length: 12
clone_size: few
cdr3_aa: ASSVGEVNTEAF

j_call: TRBJ2-2
v_call: TRBV27
cdr3_length: 13
clone_size: -
cdr3_aa: ASSFRLANTGELF

j_call: TRBJ1-5
v_call: TRBV27
cdr3_length: 12
clone_size: -
cdr3_aa: ASSLTGGGQPQH

j_call: TRBJ1-1
v_call: TRBV2
cdr3_length: 10
clone_size: -
cdr3_aa: ASRTVNTEAF

j_call: TRBJ2-1
v_call: TRBV11-2
cdr3_length: 13
clone_size: -
cdr3_aa: ASSLRQGSRDEQF

j_call: TRBJ2-5
v_call: TRBV7-2
cdr3_length: 13
clone_size: -
cdr3_aa: ASSLVWTSQETQY

j_call: TRBJ2-1
v_call: TRBV5-1
cdr3_length: 16
clone_size: -
cdr3_aa: ASRPPGTGGPNGGEQF

j_call: TRBJ2-3
v_call: TRBV4-3
cdr3_length: 14
clone_size: -
cdr3_aa: ASSQGPGTRSDTQY

j_call: TRBJ2-6
v_call: TRBV6-1
cdr3_length: 14
clone_size: -
cdr3_aa: ASSAAHRSGANVLT

j_call: TRBJ1-2
v_call: TRBV18
cdr3_length: 12
clone_size: -
cdr3_aa: ASSPGGTTYGYT

j_call: TRBJ2-2
v_call: TRBV6-6
cdr3_length: 11
clone_size: -
cdr3_aa: ASSMRGAGELF

j_call: TRBJ1-1
v_call: TRBV18
cdr3_length: 14
clone_size: -
cdr3_aa: ASSPLPGLSRTEAF

j_call: TRBJ2-7
v_call: TRBV9
cdr3_length: 12
clone_size: -
cdr3_aa: ASSVGGVSYEQY

j_call: TRBJ1-6
v_call: TRBV7-7
cdr3_length: 12
clone_size: -
cdr3_aa: ASSLVAGNSPLH

j_call: TRBJ2-2
v_call: TRBV30
cdr3_length: 11
clone_size: once
cdr3_aa: AWSGQGTGELF

j_call: TRBJ1-1
v_call: TRBV9
cdr3_length: 12
clone_size: -
cdr3_aa: ASSVNSGAAEAF

j_call: TRBJ2-1
v_call: TRBV2
cdr3_length: 13
clone_size: -
cdr3_aa: ASSRGQGRYNEQF

j_call: TRBJ2-7
v_call: TRBV5-5
cdr3_length: 14
clone_size: -
cdr3_aa: ASSTLSQGAPYEQY

j_call: TRBJ1-1
v_call: TRBV28
cdr3_length: 12
clone_size: -
cdr3_aa: ASRRQGMGTEAF

j_call: TRBJ1-2
v_call: TRBV7-3
cdr3_length: 15
clone_size: -
cdr3_aa: ASSRERGGTGTYGYT

j_call: TRBJ2-1
v_call: TRBV6-4
cdr3_length: 13
clone_size: -
cdr3_aa: ASSDWVRIYNEQF

j_call: TRBJ2-5
v_call: TRBV28
cdr3_length: 10
clone_size: -
cdr3_aa: ASSRQLETQY

j_call: TRBJ1-2
v_call: TRBV6-1
cdr3_length: 11
clone_size: -
cdr3_aa: ASSQGRSYGYT